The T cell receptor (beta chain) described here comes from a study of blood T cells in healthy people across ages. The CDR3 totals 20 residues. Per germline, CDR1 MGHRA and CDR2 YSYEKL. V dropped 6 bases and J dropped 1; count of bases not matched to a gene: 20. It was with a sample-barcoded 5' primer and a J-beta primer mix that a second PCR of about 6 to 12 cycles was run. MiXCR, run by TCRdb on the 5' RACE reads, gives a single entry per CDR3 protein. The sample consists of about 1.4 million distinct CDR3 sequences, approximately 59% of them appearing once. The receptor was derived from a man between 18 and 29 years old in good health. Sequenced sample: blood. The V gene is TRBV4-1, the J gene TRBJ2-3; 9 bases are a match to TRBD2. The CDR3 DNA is TGCGCCAGCAGGGGGGGAGGAGTAGCGGGAGCACTGAGGGGCACAGATACGCAGTATTTT. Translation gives CASRGGGVAGALRGTDTQYF.